A single sample is the source of the 2 T cell receptor beta chains below, sequenced in a study of cytomegalovirus exposure and HLA in healthy donors. Sequencing was performed with immunoSEQ multiplex PCR; in TCRdb, only in-frame clones are kept and a portion is missing. The sample contains some 170,000 clones, about 90% of which appear only once. The specimen sequenced was PBMCs. These TCRs come from a man younger than 35 in good health and CMV-seropositive.

This clone was seen more than once but under ten times. CDR3: CASSRDFETQYF. The DNA for the CDR3 is TGCGCCAGCAGCCGGGACTTTGAGACCCAGTACTTC. The chain is built from TRBV5-1 and TRBJ2-5, with a possible D match to TRBD2 (6 bases). The CDR3 sequence is 12 residues long. Germline V gene sequence: CDR1 SGHRS, CDR2 YFSETQ. V was clipped by 4 bases and J by 5 bases, with 9 bases between them. The variable domain in full, completed from reference TRBV5-1 and TRBJ2-5, reads KAGVTQTPRYLIKTRGQQVTLSCSPISGHRSVSWYQQTPGQGLQFLFEYFSETQRNKGNFPGRFSGRQFSNSRSEMNVSTLELGDSALYLCASSRDFETQYFGPGTRLLVL.

This clone occurred once. The chain carries TRBV6-6 and TRBJ1-4, with a possible D match to TRBD1 (6 bases). The length of the CDR3 is 13 residues. CDR1 and CDR2 (germline): MNHNY, SVGAGI (reference sequence). The V gene lost 6 bases and the J gene lost 7 bases, with 12 bases spanning the gap. The DNA for the CDR3 is TGTGCCAGCAGGGAGGACAGTGTTGAAAAACTGTTTTTT. Amino acids: CASREDSVEKLFF.